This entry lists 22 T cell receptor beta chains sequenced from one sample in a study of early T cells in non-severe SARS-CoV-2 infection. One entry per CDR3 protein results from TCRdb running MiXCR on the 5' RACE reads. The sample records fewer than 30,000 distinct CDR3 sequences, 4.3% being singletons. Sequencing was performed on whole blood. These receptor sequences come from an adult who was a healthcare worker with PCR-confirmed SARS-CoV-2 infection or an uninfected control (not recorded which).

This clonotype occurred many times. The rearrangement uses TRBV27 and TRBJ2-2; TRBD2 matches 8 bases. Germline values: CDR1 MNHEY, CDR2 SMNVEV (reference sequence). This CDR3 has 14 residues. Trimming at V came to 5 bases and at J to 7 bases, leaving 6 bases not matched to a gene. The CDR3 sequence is CASSLIAGHGELFF. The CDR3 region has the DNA TGTGCCAGCAGTCTAATAGCGGGACACGGGGAGCTGTTTTTT.

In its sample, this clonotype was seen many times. The CDR3 loop reads CASSRLASHNEQYF. In nucleotides, the CDR3 is TGTGCCAGTAGCCGACTAGCGTCCCACAACGAGCAGTACTTC. The V gene is TRBV19, the J gene TRBJ2-7, with 8 positions matching TRBD2. The CDR3 sequence is 14 residues long. CDR1 is LNHDA, CDR2 SQIVND, per germline (reference sequence). V shed 6 bases, J shed 5 bases, and the junction held 9 bases outside the gene matches.

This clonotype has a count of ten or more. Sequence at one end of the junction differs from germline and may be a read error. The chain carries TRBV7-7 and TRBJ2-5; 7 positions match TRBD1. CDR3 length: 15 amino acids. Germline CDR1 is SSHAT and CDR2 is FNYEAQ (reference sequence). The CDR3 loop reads CASSLGGYPQETQYF. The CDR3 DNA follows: TGTGCTAGCAGCTTAGGGGGCTATCCGCAAGAGACCCAGTACTTC.

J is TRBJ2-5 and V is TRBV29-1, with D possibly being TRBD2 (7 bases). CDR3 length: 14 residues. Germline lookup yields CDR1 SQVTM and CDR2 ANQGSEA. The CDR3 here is CQRGAGNYQETQYF. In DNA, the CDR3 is TGCCAACGGGGGGCAGGGAATTACCAAGAGACCCAGTACTTC.

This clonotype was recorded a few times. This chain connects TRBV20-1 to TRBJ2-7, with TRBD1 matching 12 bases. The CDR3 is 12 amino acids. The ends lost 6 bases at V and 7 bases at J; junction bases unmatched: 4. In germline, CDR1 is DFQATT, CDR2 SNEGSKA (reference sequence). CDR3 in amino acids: CSAWDRGLEQYF. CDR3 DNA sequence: TGCAGTGCCTGGGACAGGGGGCTGGAGCAGTACTTC.

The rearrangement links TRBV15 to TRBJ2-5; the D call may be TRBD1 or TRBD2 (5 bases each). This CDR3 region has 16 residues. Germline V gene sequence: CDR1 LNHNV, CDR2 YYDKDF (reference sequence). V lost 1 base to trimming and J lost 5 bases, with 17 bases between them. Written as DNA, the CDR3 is TGTGCCACCAGCAGAGTCCGAGAGAAGGGACGGGAGACCCAGTACTTC. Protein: CATSRVREKGRETQYF. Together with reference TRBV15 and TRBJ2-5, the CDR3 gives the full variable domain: DAMVIQNPRYQVTQFGKPVTLSCSQTLNHNVMYWYQQKSSQAPKLLFHYYDKDFNNEADTPDNFQSRRPNTSFCFLDIRSPGLGDTAMYLCATSRVREKGRETQYFGPGTRLLVL.

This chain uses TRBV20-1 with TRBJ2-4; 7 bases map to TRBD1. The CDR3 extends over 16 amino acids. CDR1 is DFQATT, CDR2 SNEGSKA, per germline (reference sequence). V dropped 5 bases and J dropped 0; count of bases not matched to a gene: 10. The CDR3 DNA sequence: TGCAGTGCTGACGGGACAGCCATCATAGCCAAAAACATTCAGTACTTC. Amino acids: CSADGTAIIAKNIQYF.

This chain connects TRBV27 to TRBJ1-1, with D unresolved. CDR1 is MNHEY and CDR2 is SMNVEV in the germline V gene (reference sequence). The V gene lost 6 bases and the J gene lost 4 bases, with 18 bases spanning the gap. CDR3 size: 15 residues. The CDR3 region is CASSPSRVPGTEAFF. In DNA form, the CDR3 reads TGTGCCAGCAGCCCATCCCGGGTCCCCGGCACTGAAGCTTTCTTT.

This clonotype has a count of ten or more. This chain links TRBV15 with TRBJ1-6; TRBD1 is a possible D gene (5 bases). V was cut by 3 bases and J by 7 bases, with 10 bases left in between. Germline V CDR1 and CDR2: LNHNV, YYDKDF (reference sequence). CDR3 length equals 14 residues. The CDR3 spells CATSRGPLNSPLHF. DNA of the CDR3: TGTGCCACCAGCAGGGGACCGTTAAATTCACCCCTCCACTTT.

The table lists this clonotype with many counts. CDR3 nucleotide sequence: TGTGCCAGCAGCGTAGTCCCTGGACAGAGCACCGGGGAGCTGTTTTTT. This gives the protein CASSVVPGQSTGELFF. The chain combines TRBV9 with TRBJ2-2; D may be TRBD1 (6 bases). Germline V gene sequence: CDR1 SGDLS, CDR2 YYNGEE. The CDR3 sequence is 16 residues long. The V gene lost 0 bases and the J gene lost 4 bases, with 13 bases spanning the gap.

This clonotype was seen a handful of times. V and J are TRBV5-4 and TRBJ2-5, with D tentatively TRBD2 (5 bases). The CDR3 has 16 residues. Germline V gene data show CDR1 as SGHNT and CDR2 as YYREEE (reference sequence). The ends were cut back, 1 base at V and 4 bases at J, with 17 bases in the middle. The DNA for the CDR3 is TGTGCCAGCAGCTTGAGGAGCGGTCAGTCAGGAGAGACCCAGTACTTC. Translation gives CASSLRSGQSGETQYF.

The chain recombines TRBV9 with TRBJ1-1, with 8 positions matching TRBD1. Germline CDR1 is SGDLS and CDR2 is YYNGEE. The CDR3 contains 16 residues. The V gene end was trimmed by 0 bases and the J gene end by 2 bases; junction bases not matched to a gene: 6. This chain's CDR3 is CASSVGTGISNTEAFF. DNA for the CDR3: TGTGCCAGCAGCGTAGGGACAGGGATCTCTAACACTGAAGCTTTCTTT.

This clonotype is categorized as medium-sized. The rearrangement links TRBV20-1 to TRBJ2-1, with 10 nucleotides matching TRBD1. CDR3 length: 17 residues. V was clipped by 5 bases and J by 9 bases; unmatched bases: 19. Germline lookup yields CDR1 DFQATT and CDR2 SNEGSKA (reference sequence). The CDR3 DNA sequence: TGCAGTGCTTCTCCAGCCCACGGGGGACAGGGGTTAGGTGAGCAGTTCTTC. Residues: CSASPAHGGQGLGEQFF.

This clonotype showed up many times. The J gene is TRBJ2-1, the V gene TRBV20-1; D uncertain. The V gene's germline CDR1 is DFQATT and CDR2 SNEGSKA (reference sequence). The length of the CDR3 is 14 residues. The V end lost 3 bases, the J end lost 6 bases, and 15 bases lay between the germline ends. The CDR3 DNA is TGCAGTGCTAGGAGCGAGCAACCTCGCAATGAGCAGTTCTTC. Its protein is CSARSEQPRNEQFF.

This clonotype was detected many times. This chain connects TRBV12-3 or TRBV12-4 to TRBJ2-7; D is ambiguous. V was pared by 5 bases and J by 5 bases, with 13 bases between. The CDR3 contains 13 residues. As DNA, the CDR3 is TGTGCCAGCAGTCTTGGGGAATGGGACGAGCAGTACTTC. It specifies CASSLGEWDEQYF.

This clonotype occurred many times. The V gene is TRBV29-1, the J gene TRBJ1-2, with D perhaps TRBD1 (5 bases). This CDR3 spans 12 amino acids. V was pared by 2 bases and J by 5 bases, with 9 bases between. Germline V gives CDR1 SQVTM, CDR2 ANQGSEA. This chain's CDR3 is CSVEIQEYGYTF. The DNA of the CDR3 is TGCAGCGTTGAAATACAGGAGTATGGCTACACCTTC. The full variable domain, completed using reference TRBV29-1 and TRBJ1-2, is SAVISQKPSRDICQRGTSLTIQCQVDSQVTMMFWYRQQPGQSLTLIATANQGSEATYESGFVIDKFPISRPNLTFSTLTVSNMSPEDSSIYLCSVEIQEYGYTFGSGTRLTVV.

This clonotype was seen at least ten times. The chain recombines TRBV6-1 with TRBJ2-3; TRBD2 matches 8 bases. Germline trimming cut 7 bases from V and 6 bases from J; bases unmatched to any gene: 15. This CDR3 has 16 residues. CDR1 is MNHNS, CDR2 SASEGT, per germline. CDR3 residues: CASIPPRAGGGDTQYF. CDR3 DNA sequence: TGTGCCAGCATCCCCCCTCGTGCGGGGGGTGGGGATACGCAGTATTTT.

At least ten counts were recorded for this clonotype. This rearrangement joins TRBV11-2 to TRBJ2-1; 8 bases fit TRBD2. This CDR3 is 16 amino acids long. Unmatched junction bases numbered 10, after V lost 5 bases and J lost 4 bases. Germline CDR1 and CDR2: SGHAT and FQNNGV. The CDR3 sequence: CASSTQNRGRYNEQFF. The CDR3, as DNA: TGTGCCAGCAGCACCCAGAATCGCGGGAGGTACAATGAGCAGTTCTTC.

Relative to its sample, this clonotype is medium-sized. CDR3 coding DNA: TGTGCCAGCAGCAATAGCGGGAATAGGAACGAGCAGTACTTC. This translates into CASSNSGNRNEQYF. V usage is TRBV7-8 and J usage is TRBJ2-7, with 8 positions matching TRBD2. Losses at the gene ends were 5 bases for V and 5 bases for J; bases not matched to a gene: 8. The CDR3 extends over 14 amino acids. Looked up from germline, CDR1 is SGHVS and CDR2 is FQNEAQ.

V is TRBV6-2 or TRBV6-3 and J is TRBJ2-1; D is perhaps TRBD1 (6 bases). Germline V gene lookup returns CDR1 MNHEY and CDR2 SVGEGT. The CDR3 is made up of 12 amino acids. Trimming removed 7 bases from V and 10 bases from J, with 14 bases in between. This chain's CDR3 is CASKTGSEEQFF. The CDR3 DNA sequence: TGTGCCAGCAAAACAGGGTCGGAGGAGCAGTTCTTC.

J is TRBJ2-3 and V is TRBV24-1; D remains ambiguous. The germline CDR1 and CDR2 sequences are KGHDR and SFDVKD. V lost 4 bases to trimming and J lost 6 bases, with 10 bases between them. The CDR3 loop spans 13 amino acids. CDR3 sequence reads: CATSDPRSDTQYF. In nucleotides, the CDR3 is TGTGCCACCAGTGACCCAAGATCCGATACGCAGTATTTT.

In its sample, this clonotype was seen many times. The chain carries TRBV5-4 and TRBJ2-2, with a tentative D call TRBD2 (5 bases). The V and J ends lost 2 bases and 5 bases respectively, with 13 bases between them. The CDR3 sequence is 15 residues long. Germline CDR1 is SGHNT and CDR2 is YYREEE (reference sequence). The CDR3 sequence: CASSFRDRRTGELFF. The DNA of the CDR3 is TGTGCCAGCAGCTTCCGGGATAGACGGACCGGGGAGCTGTTTTTT.